This TCR beta chain was documented in a study of human T cells and chemical hapten exposure. Overall study context: Patch testing placed 0.01% DPC on the upper back, with readings at 6 days. Largely, small differences in pooled library volume made per-sample TCR yields vary.

Germline CDR1 ENHRY, CDR2 SYGVKD. The CDR3 consists of 12 residues. Time point here: pre-sensitization, week 0. The sample's treatment: therapeutic diphenylcyclopropenone sensitization with weekly scalp DPC. This clonotype was counted many times. At one boundary the junction diverges from the germline segment, which might be a read error. A single record per CDR3 protein comes from TCRdb applying MiXCR to the RACE reads. The data hold approximately 370,000 distinct CDR3 sequences, with around 5% observed a single time. The sample was whole blood, taken in connection with sensitization to the hapten diphenylcyclopropenone (DPC). The clonotype was recovered from a woman aged 18-29 years with alopecia areata. Some clones in this sample may be carry-over from other donors' samples. The chain is built from TRBV10-3 and TRBJ2-4; TRBD1 matches at 7 bases. CDR3 sequence (DNA): TGTGCCATCAGTGAGTCCCGGGACAGCTATCAGTTC. This translates into CAISESRDSYQF.